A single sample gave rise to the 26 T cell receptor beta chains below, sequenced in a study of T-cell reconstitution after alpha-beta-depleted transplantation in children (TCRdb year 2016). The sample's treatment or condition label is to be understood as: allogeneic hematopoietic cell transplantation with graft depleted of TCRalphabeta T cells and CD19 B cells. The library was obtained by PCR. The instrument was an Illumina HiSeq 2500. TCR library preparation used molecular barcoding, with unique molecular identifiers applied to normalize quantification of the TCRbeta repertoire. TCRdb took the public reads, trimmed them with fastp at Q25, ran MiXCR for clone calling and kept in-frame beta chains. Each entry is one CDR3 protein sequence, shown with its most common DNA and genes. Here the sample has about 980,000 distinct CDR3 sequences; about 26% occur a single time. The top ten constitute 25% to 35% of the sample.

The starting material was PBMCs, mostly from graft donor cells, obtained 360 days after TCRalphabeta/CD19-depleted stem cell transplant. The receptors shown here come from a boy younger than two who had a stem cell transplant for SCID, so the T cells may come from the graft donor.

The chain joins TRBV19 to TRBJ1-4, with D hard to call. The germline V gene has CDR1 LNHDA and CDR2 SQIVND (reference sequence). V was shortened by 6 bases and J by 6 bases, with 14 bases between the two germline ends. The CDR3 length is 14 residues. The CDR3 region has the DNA TGTGCCAGTAGACGTCGAGCATCTGATGAAAAACTGTTTTTT. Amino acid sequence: CASRRRASDEKLFF.

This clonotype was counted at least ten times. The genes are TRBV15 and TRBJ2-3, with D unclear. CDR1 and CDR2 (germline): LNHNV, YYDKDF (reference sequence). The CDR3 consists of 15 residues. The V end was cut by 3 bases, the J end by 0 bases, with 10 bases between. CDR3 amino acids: CATSRRYPSTDTQYF. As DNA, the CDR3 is TGTGCCACCAGCAGGCGGTACCCGAGCACAGATACGCAGTATTTT. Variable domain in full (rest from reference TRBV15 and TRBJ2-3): DAMVIQNPRYQVTQFGKPVTLSCSQTLNHNVMYWYQQKSSQAPKLLFHYYDKDFNNEADTPDNFQSRRPNTSFCFLDIRSPGLGDTAMYLCATSRRYPSTDTQYFGPGTRLTVL.

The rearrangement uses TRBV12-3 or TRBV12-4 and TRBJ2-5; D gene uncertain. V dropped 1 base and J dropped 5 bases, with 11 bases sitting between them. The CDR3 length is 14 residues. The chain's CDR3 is CASSLGPGRETQYF. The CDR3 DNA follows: TGTGCCAGCAGTTTAGGTCCCGGAAGGGAGACCCAGTACTTC.

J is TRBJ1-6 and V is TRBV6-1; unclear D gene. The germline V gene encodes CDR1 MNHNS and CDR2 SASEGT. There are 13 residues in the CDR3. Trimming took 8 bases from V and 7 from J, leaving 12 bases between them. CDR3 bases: TGTGCCAGCCGTCGGGGAGAGAATTCACCCCTCCACTTT. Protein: CASRRGENSPLHF.

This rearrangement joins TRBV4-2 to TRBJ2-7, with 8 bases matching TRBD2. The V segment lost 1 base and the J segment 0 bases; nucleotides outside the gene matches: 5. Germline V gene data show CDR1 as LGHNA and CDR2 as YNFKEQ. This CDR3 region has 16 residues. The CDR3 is CASSQGPGLDSYEQYF. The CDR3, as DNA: TGTGCCAGCAGCCAAGGACCGGGACTAGACTCCTACGAGCAGTACTTC.

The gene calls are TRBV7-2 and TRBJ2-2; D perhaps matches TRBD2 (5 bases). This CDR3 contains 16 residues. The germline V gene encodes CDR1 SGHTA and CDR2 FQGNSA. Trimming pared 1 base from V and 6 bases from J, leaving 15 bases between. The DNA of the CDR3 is TGTGCCAGCAGCTTAGTAGCGAGATCTCAGGCCGGGGAGCTGTTTTTT. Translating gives CASSLVARSQAGELFF. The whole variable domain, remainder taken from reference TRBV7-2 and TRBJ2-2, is GAGVSQSPSNKVTEKGKDVELRCDPISGHTALYWYRQSLGQGLEFLIYFQGNSAPDKSGLPSDRFSAERTGGSVSTLTIQRTQQEDSAVYLCASSLVARSQAGELFFGEGSRLTVL.

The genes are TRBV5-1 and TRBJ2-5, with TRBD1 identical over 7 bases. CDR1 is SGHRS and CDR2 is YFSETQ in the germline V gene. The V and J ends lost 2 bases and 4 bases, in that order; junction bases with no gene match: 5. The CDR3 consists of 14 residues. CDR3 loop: CASSFEGAGETQYF. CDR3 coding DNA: TGCGCCAGCAGCTTCGAGGGGGCGGGAGAGACCCAGTACTTC.

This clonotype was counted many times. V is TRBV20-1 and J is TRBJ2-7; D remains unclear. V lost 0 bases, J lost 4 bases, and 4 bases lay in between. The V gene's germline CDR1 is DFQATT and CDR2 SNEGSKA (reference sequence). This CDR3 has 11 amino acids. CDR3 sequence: CSAREDYEQYF. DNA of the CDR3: TGCAGTGCTAGAGAGGATTACGAGCAGTACTTC.

The CDR3: CASSFSRSGANVLTF. CDR3 bases: TGCGCCAGCAGCTTCTCTCGCTCTGGGGCCAACGTCCTGACTTTC. This chain joins TRBV5-1 and TRBJ2-6, with unresolved D. This CDR3 is built from 15 residues. CDR1 and CDR2 from the germline V gene are SGHRS and YFSETQ. Trimming left V 2 bases short and J 0 bases short, with 6 bases between.

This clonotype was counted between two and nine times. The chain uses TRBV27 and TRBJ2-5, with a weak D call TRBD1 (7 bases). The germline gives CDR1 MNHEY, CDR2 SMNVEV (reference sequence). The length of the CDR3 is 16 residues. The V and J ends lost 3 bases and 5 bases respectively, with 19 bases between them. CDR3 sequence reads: CASSLEGALWWETQYF. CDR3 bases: TGTGCCAGCAGTTTGGAGGGGGCGCTATGGTGGGAGACCCAGTACTTC.

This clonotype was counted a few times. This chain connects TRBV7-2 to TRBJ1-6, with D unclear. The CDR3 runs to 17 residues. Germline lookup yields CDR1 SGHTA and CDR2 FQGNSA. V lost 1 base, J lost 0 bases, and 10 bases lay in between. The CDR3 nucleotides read TGTGCCAGCAGCTTAGTTTGTGCTAGCTCCTATAATTCACCCCTCCACTTT. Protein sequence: CASSLVCASSYNSPLHF.

In DNA form, the CDR3 reads TGTGCCAGCTCACCCCTTATGGGGAGCAATGAAAAACTGTTTTTT. Its translation: CASSPLMGSNEKLFF. The chain joins TRBV18 to TRBJ1-4; D is unclear. Germline V gives CDR1 KGHSH, CDR2 LQKENI. Trimming shortened V by 3 bases and J by 5 bases, and 13 bases separated the two germline ends. This CDR3 contains 15 residues.

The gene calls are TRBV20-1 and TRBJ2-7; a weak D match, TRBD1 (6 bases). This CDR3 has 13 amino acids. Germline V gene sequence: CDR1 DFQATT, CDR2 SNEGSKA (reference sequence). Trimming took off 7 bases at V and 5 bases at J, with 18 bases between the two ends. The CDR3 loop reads CSGHLQGQNEQYF. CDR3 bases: TGCAGTGGACACCTACAGGGTCAAAACGAGCAGTACTTC.

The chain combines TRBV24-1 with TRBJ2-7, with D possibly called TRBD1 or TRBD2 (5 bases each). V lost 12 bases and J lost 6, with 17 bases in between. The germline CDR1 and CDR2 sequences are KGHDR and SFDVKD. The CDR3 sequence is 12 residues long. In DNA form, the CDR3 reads TGTGCCGTAGGGGCCGGGGCGGTCGAGCAGTACTTC. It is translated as CAVGAGAVEQYF.

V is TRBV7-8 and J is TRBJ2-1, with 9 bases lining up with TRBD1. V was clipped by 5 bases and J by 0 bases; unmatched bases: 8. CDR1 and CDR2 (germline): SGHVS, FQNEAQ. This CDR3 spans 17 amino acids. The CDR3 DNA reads TGTGCCAGCAGCCTCCGCCTGACAGGGGGCTCCTACAATGAGCAGTTCTTC. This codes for CASSLRLTGGSYNEQFF.

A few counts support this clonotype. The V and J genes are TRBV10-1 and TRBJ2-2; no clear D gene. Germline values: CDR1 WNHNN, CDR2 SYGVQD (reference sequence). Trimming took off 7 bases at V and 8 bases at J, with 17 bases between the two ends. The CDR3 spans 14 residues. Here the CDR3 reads CASIPTGFAGELFF. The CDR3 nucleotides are TGCGCCAGCATTCCAACTGGGTTCGCTGGGGAGCTGTTTTTT.

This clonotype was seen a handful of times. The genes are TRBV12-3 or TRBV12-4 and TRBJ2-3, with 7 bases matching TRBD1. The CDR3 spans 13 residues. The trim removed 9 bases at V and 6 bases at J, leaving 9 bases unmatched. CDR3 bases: TGTGCCAGTGTGGGGTCCAGGGGGGATACGCAGTATTTT. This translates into CASVGSRGDTQYF.

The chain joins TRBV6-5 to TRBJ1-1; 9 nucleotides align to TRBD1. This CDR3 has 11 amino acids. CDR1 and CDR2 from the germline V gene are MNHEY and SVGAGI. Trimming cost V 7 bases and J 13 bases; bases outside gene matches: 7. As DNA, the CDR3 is TGTGCCAGCACCAGGGACAGGGATGTTTTCTTT. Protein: CASTRDRDVFF.

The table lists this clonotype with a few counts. The CDR3 region has the DNA TGCGCCAGCAGCTTCAGCTGGGGGACTGAAGCTTTCTTT. Translating gives CASSFSWGTEAFF. The J gene is TRBJ1-1, the V gene TRBV5-1; weak D call: TRBD1 (5 bases). The CDR3 is made up of 13 amino acids. The germline gives CDR1 SGHRS, CDR2 YFSETQ. Trimming cost V 2 bases and J 5 bases, with 10 bases left between them.

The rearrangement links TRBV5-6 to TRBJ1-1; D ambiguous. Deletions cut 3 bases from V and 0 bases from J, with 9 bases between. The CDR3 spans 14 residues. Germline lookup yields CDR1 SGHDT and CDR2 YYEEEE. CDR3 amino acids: CASSWVGLNTEAFF. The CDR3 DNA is TGTGCCAGCAGCTGGGTCGGCCTGAACACTGAAGCTTTCTTT.

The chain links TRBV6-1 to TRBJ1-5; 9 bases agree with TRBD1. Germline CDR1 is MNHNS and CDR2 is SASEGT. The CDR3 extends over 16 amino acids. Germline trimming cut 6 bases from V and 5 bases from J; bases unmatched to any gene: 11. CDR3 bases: TGTGCCAGCAGCCCTCCCTCGGGACAGGGCTATCAGCCCCAGCATTTT. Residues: CASSPPSGQGYQPQHF.

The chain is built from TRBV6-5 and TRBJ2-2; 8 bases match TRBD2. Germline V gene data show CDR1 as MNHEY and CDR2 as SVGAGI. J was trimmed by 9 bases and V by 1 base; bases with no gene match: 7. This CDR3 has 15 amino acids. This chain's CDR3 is CASSYLAGQRRELFF. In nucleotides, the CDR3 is TGTGCCAGCAGTTACTTAGCGGGGCAACGCCGGGAGCTGTTTTTT.

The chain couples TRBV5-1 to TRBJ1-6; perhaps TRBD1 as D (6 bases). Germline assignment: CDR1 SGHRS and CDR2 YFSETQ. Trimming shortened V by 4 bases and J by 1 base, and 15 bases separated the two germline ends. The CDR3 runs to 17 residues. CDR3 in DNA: TGCGCCAGCAGCACAGGGACAATCGGTTCCTATAATTCACCCCTCCACTTT. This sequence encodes CASSTGTIGSYNSPLHF.

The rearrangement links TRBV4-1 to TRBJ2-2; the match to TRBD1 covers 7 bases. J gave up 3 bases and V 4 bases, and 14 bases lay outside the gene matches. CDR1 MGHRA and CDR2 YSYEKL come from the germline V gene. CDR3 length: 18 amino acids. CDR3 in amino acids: CASSLSNLGTEYTGELFF. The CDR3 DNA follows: TGCGCCAGCAGCCTTAGTAATCTCGGGACAGAGTACACCGGGGAGCTGTTTTTT.

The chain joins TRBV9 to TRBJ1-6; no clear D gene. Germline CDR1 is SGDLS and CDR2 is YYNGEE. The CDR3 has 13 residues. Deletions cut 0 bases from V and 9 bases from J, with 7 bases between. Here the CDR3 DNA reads TGTGCCAGCAGCGTAGAGACGGTTTCACCCCTCCACTTT. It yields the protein CASSVETVSPLHF.

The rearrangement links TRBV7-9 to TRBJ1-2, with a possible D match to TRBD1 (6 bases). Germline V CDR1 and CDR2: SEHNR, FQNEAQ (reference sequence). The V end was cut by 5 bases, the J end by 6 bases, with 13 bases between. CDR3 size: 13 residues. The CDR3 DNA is TGTGCCAGCAGCCTAACAGGGCTCAATGGCTACACCTTC. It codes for CASSLTGLNGYTF.